This TCR beta chain was sequenced for a study of early T cells in non-severe SARS-CoV-2 infection. This clonotype appeared many times. Germline V gene data show CDR1 as SQVTM and CDR2 as ANQGSEA. This CDR3 comprises 14 residues. V shed 6 bases, J shed 0 bases, and the junction held 6 bases outside the gene matches. TCRdb independently ran MiXCR on the 5' RACE reads; one entry per CDR3 protein. The data contain around 52,000 distinct CDR3 sequences, about 5.9% of them singletons. This receptor was taken from an adult who was a healthcare worker with PCR-confirmed SARS-CoV-2 infection or an uninfected control (not recorded which). Sequenced: whole blood. The chain links TRBV29-1 to TRBJ2-3, with 7 positions matching TRBD2. CDR3 coding DNA: TGCAGCGTCGGGGGGAGATTCAGCACAGATACGCAGTATTTT. Protein sequence: CSVGGRFSTDTQYF.